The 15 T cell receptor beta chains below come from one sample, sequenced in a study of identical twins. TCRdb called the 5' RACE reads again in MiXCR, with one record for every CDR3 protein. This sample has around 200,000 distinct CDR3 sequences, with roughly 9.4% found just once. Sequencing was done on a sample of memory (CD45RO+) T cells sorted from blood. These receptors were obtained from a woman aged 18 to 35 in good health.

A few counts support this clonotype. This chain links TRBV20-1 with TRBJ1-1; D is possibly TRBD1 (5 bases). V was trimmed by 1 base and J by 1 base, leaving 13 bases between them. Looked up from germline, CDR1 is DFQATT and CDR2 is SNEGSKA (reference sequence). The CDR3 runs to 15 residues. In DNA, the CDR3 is TGCAGTGCTAGAGTAGGGGCAGGTCCGAACACTGAAGCTTTCTTT. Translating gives CSARVGAGPNTEAFF.

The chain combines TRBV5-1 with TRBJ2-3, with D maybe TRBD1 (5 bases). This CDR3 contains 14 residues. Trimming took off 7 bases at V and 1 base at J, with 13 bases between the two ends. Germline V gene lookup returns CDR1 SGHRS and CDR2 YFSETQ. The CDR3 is CASRYEGGTDTQYF. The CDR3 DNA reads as TGCGCCAGCCGCTACGAAGGGGGCACAGATACGCAGTATTTT. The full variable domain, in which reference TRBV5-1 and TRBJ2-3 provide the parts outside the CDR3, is KAGVTQTPRYLIKTRGQQVTLSCSPISGHRSVSWYQQTPGQGLQFLFEYFSETQRNKGNFPGRFSGRQFSNSRSEMNVSTLELGDSALYLCASRYEGGTDTQYFGPGTRLTVL.

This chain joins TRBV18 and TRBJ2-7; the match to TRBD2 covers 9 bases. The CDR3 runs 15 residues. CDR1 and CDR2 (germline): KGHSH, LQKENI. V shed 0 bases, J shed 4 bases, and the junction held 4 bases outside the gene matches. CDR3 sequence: CASSPPAGGKYEQYF. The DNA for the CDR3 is TGTGCCAGCTCACCACCGGCGGGAGGGAAGTACGAGCAGTACTTC.

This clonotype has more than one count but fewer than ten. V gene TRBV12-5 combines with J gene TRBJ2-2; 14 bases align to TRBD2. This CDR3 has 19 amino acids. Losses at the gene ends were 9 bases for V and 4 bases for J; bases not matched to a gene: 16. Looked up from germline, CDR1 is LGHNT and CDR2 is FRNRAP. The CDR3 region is CASMPGLAGDWSRTGELFF. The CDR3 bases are TGTGCTAGCATGCCGGGACTAGCGGGAGATTGGAGTCGCACCGGGGAGCTGTTTTTT. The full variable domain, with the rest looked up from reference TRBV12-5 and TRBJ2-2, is DARVTQTPRHKVTEMGQEVTMRCQPILGHNTVFWYRQTMMQGLELLAYFRNRAPLDDSGMPKDRFSAEMPDATLATLKIQPSEPRDSAVYFCASMPGLAGDWSRTGELFFGEGSRLTVL.

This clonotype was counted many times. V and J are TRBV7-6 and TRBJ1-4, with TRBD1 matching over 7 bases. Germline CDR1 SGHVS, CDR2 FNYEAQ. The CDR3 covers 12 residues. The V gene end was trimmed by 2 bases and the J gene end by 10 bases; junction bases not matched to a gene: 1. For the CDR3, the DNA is TGTGCCAGCAGCTTACAGGGGGGAAAACTGTTTTTT. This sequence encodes CASSLQGGKLFF.

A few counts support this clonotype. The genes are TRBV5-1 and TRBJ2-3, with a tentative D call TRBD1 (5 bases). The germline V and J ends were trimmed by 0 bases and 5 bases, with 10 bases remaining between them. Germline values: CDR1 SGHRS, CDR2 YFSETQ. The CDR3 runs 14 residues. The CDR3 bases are TGCGCCAGCAGCTTGGAGCCAGGGCAAGATACGCAGTATTTT. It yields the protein CASSLEPGQDTQYF.

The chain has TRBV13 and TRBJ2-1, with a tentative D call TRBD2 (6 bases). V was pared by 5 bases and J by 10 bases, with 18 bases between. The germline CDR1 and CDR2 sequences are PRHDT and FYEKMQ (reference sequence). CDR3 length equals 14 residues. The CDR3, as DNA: TGTGCCAGCAGCCTCACTTCCCTCGCGGGGGAGCAGTTCTTC. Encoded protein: CASSLTSLAGEQFF.

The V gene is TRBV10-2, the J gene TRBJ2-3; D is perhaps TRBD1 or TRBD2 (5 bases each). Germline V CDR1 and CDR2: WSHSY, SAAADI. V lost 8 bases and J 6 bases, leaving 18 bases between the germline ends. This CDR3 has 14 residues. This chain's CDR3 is CASGPWDPGDTQYF. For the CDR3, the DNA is TGCGCCAGCGGACCCTGGGACCCAGGGGATACGCAGTATTTT.

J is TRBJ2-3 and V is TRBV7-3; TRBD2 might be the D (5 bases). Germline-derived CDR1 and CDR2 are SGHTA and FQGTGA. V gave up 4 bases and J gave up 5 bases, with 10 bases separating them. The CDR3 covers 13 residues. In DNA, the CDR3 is TGTGCCAGCAGCTCGGGGTGGAAAGATACGCAGTATTTT. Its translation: CASSSGWKDTQYF. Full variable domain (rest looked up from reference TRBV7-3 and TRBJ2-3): GAGVSQTPSNKVTEKGKYVELRCDPISGHTALYWYRQSLGQGPEFLIYFQGTGAADDSGLPNDRFFAVRPEGSVSTLKIQRTERGDSAVYLCASSSGWKDTQYFGPGTRLTVL.

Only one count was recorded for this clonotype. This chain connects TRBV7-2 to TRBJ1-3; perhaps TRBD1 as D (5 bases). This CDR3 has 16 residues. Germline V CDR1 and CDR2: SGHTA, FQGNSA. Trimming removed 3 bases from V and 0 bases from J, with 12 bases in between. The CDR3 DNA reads TGTGCCAGCAGCTTTGGGGCAGGGAGCTCTGGAAACACCATATATTTT. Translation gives CASSFGAGSSGNTIYF.

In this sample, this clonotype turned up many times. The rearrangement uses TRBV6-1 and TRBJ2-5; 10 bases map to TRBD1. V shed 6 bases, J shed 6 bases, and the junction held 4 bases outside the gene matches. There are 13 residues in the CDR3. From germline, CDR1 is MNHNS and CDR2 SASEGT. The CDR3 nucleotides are TGTGCCAGCAGCGACAGGGGGCTTAAGACCCAGTACTTC. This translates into CASSDRGLKTQYF.

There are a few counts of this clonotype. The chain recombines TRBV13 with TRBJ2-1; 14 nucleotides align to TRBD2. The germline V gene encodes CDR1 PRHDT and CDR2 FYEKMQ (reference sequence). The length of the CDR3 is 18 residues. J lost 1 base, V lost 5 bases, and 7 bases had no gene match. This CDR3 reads CASSKTSGGARSYNEQFF. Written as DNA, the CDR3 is TGTGCCAGCAGCAAGACTAGCGGGGGGGCAAGATCCTACAATGAGCAGTTCTTC.

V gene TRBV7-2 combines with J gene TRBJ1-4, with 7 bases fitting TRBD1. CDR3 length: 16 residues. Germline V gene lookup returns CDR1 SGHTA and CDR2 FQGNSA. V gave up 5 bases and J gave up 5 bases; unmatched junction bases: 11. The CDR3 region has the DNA TGTGCCAGCAGCAGAAACTACGGGACAGCAAATGAAAAACTGTTTTTT. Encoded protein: CASSRNYGTANEKLFF.

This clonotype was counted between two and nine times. The CDR3 loop is CASSPQGGYDEQYF. In DNA, the CDR3 is TGTGCCAGCAGTCCTCAGGGGGGTTACGACGAGCAGTACTTC. The chain couples TRBV12-3 or TRBV12-4 to TRBJ2-7; D might be TRBD1 (7 bases). The CDR3 has 14 residues. Trimming cost V 5 bases and J 5 bases, with 16 bases left between them.

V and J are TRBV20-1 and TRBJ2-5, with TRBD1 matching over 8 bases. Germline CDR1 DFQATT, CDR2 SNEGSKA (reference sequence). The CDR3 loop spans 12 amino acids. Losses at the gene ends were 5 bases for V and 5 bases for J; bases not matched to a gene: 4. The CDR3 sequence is CSAEDREETQYF. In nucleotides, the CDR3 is TGCAGTGCTGAGGACAGGGAGGAGACCCAGTACTTC.